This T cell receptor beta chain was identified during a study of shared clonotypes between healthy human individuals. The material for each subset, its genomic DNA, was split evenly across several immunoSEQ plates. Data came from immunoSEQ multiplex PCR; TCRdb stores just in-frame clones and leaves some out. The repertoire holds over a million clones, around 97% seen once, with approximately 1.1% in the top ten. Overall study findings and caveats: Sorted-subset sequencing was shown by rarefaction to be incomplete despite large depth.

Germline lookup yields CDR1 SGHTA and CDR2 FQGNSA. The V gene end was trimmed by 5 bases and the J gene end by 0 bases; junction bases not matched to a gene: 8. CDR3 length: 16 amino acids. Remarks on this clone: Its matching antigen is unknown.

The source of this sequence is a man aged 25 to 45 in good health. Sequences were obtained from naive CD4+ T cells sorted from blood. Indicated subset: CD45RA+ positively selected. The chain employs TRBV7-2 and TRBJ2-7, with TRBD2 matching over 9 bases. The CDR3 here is CASSPQSSGISYEQYF. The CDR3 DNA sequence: TGTGCCAGCAGCCCCCAGTCTAGCGGGATCTCCTACGAGCAGTACTTC.